Listed here is a single T cell receptor beta chain. Its antigen remains unidentified. The data were taken from a study of T cell responses to AZD1222 COVID-19 vaccine. Broader study findings: Just a handful of AZD1222 recipients tested seropositive at baseline.

Assay used: immunoSEQ multiplex PCR; TCRdb lists only in-frame clones, some missing. There are roughly 140,000 clones in the sample; around nine tenths occur only once, and about a tenth lies in the top ten. This sequence was found in an adult who received the AZD1222 COVID-19 vaccine. The specimen comprised peripheral blood, sampled 28 days after the second AZD1222 dose.

CDR3 bases: TGCGCCAGCAGCTTGGAGGGACAGGGTCTCACCGGGGAGCTGTTTTTT. This codes for CASSLEGQGLTGELFF. V and J are TRBV5-1 and TRBJ2-2, with TRBD1 matching 9 bases. This CDR3 spans 16 amino acids. CDR1 SGHRS and CDR2 YFSETQ come from the germline V gene. V gave up 0 bases and J gave up 4 bases; unmatched junction bases: 4.